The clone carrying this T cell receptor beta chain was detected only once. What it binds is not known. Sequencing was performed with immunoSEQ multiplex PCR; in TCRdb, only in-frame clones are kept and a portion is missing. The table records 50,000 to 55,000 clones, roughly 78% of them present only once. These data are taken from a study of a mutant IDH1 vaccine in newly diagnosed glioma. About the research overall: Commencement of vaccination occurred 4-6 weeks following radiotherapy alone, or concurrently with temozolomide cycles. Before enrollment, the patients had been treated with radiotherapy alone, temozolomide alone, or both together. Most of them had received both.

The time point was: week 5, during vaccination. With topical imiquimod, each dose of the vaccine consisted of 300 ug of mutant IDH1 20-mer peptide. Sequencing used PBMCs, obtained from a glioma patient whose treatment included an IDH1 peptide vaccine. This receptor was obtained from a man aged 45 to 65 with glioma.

In DNA, the CDR3 is TGTGCCAGCAGTTACTTTCCAGGGGGCACTGAAGCTTTCTTT. Protein product: CASSYFPGGTEAFF. The chain employs TRBV6-5 and TRBJ1-1; 7 bases match TRBD1. Germline V lookup: CDR1 MNHEY, CDR2 SVGAGI. The CDR3 spans 14 residues. After removal of 1 base from V and 4 bases from J, the junction contained 3 bases not matched to a gene.